This paragraph covers one T cell receptor beta chain sequence. Recovered status in Cohort 3 required two negative PCRs, clearance, or symptom resolution. The source of the sample is a study of blood T cell repertoires in COVID-19. Across the whole study: COVID-19 samples, acute and convalescent, were from the United States, Italy and Spain.

Method: immunoSEQ multiplex PCR; TCRdb's copy keeps in-frame clones and lacks some. The table shows some 150,000 clones, with roughly 80% occurring only once. Per the germline V gene, CDR1 is SEHNR and CDR2 is FQNEAQ (reference sequence). The CDR3 consists of 13 residues. V lost 3 bases to trimming and J lost 4 bases; unmatched junction nucleotides: 2. The chain has TRBV7-9 and TRBJ2-7, with 8 bases that match TRBD2. This TCR was recovered from a woman aged 45-65 years who had recovered from COVID-19. The source material was PBMCs or T cells enriched from blood (not recorded which). CDR3 sequence (DNA): TGTGCCAGCAGCTTCGGGGGGGCATACGAGCAGTACTTC. This sequence encodes CASSFGGAYEQYF.